The source of this T cell receptor beta chain is a study of blood T cell repertoires in COVID-19. The data were produced by immunoSEQ multiplex PCR, yet TCRdb's version contains in-frame clones alone and is incomplete. The sample lists 250,000 or so clones; approximately 91% were seen once. The CDR3 loop spans 15 amino acids. The germline CDR1 and CDR2 sequences are MNHEY and SMNVEV (reference sequence). V lost 5 bases and J lost 1; bases outside the gene matches: 4. Participants, about 18 to 100 years old, spanned 24 US areas. Grouping used clinical history reported by participants in a survey and questionnaire.

The chain employs TRBV27 and TRBJ1-1; TRBD1 agrees at 10 bases. The sequence was obtained from a human donor in a cohort exposed to, infected with or recovered from COVID-19 (not recorded which). The donor label of this sample is uncertain. Sequencing was carried out using PBMCs or T cells enriched from blood (not recorded which). CDR3 in DNA: TGTGCCAGCAGTCCGGACAGGGGGGAGAACACTGAAGCTTTCTTT. Translating gives CASSPDRGENTEAFF.